The 2 T cell receptor beta chains below all came from one sample that was sequenced in a study of cytomegalovirus exposure and HLA in healthy donors. PCR was performed using 60 Vbeta and 13 Jbeta primers. TCRdb's table, derived via immunoSEQ multiplex PCR, lists solely in-frame clones and lacks some. The sample contains roughly 200,000 clones, approximately 90% of which appear only once. The sample was PBMCs. These receptors all come from a woman under 30 in good health and CMV-seronegative.

V usage is TRBV6-5 and J usage is TRBJ1-4, with no clear D. Germline V lookup: CDR1 MNHEY, CDR2 SVGAGI. The CDR3 has 15 residues. V shed 2 bases and J shed 3 bases, with 10 bases lying between them. This chain's CDR3 is CASSYEAASNEKLFF. CDR3 nucleotide sequence: TGTGCCAGCAGTTACGAGGCAGCTTCTAATGAAAAACTGTTTTTT.

V usage is TRBV2 and J usage is TRBJ2-2, with D possibly matching TRBD2 (5 bases). Trimming removed 4 bases from V and 7 bases from J, with 7 bases in between. The CDR3 totals 12 residues. Germline V lookup: CDR1 SNHLY, CDR2 FYNNEI. CDR3 region: CASSAGVGELFF. In DNA, the CDR3 is TGTGCCAGCAGTGCCGGGGTCGGGGAGCTGTTTTTT.